Presented here are 10 T cell receptor beta chains from one specimen sequenced in a study of early T cells in non-severe SARS-CoV-2 infection listed by TCRdb under 2021. Library preparation used 5' RACE. TCRdb shows the sequencer as NextSeq 500. Clones were called with MiXCR by TCRdb after fastp trimmed the public reads at Q25, and only in-frame beta chains were retained. When rows share a CDR3 protein, they turn into one entry using the most common DNA and genes. For this sample there are 62,000 or so distinct CDR3 sequences; approximately 9.2% appear just once. The ten largest clones capture under 15% of the sample. This sample comprised whole blood, obtained at baseline. These TCRs come from an adult who was a healthcare worker with PCR-confirmed SARS-CoV-2 infection or an uninfected control (not recorded which).

This clonotype was found once. J is TRBJ2-7 and V is TRBV9, with D perhaps matching TRBD1 (6 bases). Germline V lookup: CDR1 SGDLS, CDR2 YYNGEE. The V and J ends lost 4 bases and 6 bases respectively, with 17 bases between them. This CDR3 is 14 amino acids long. The CDR3 sequence is CASSRQGSPVEQYF. For the CDR3, the DNA is TGTGCCAGCAGCCGTCAGGGGTCTCCCGTCGAGCAGTACTTC.

The sample holds many counts of this clonotype. The chain carries TRBV10-3 and TRBJ1-6, with 9 bases identical to TRBD1. This CDR3 comprises 13 residues. The ends lost 10 bases at V and 7 bases at J; junction bases unmatched: 5. The germline V gene encodes CDR1 ENHRY and CDR2 SYGVKD. The CDR3 reads CASGQGNNSPLHF. In nucleotides, the CDR3 is TGTGCCAGTGGACAGGGGAACAATTCACCCCTCCACTTT.

The gene calls are TRBV7-2 and TRBJ2-1, with unresolved D. The V end lost 1 base, the J end lost 8 bases, and 6 bases lay between the germline ends. The V gene's germline CDR1 is SGHTA and CDR2 FQGNSA. The CDR3 runs to 12 residues. CDR3 sequence (DNA): TGTGCCAGCAGCTTAGGACCGCATGAGCAGTTCTTC. Its protein is CASSLGPHEQFF. Using reference TRBV7-2 and TRBJ2-1 for the parts outside the CDR3, the full variable domain is GAGVSQSPSNKVTEKGKDVELRCDPISGHTALYWYRQSLGQGLEFLIYFQGNSAPDKSGLPSDRFSAERTGGSVSTLTIQRTQQEDSAVYLCASSLGPHEQFFGPGTRLTVL.

This clonotype was recorded many times. The rearrangement joins TRBV11-2 to TRBJ2-2, with D hard to call. Trimming left V 5 bases short and J 5 bases short, with 9 bases between. The CDR3 loop spans 13 amino acids. The germline V gene has CDR1 SGHAT and CDR2 FQNNGV. The CDR3, as DNA: TGTGCCAGCAGCCCGACTTCTACCGGGGAGCTGTTTTTT. Protein sequence: CASSPTSTGELFF.

V and J are TRBV13 and TRBJ2-7; no firm D call. The CDR3 is 13 residues long. The V end was cut by 5 bases, the J end by 5 bases, with 13 bases between. Germline values: CDR1 PRHDT, CDR2 FYEKMQ (reference sequence). The CDR3 here is CASSPTGLHEQYF. CDR3 coding DNA: TGTGCCAGCAGCCCGACTGGGCTCCACGAGCAGTACTTC.

This clonotype was picked up a small number of times. The V and J genes are TRBV7-6 and TRBJ2-2; the match to TRBD1 covers 7 bases. This CDR3 is built from 14 residues. The junction had 9 bases not matched to a gene; V was cut back by 1 base and J by 13 bases. Germline V gene lookup returns CDR1 SGHVS and CDR2 FNYEAQ. CDR3 in DNA: TGTGCCAGCAGCTTAGTAGCGACAGGGTCGTGGCTGTTTTTT. Its translation is CASSLVATGSWLFF. Combining the CDR3 with reference TRBV7-6 and TRBJ2-2 gives the whole variable domain GAGVSQSPRYKVTKRGQDVALRCDPISGHVSLYWYRQALGQGPEFLTYFNYEAQQDKSGLPNDRFSAERPEGSISTLTIQRTEQRDSAMYRCASSLVATGSWLFFGEGSRLTVL.

This chain links TRBV4-1 with TRBJ2-3; D is undetermined. With 2 bases removed from V and 2 bases from J, the gap between germline ends came to 14 bases. This CDR3 spans 16 amino acids. Germline V lookup: CDR1 MGHRA, CDR2 YSYEKL. The CDR3 sequence: CASSQLSSVSTDTQYF. For the CDR3, the DNA is TGCGCCAGCAGCCAACTTTCGTCGGTTTCCACAGATACGCAGTATTTT.

This clonotype was detected a few times. An end of the junction differs from the germline gene, which may be a read error. This chain connects TRBV20-1 to TRBJ2-7, with D uncertain. This CDR3 comprises 13 residues. CDR1 and CDR2 from the germline V gene are DFQATT and SNEGSKA (reference sequence). The CDR3 loop reads CSAREPPVREQYF. In DNA form, the CDR3 reads TGCAGTGCTCGAGAACCCCCGGTCCGCGAGCAGTACTTC.

This clonotype was picked up a small number of times. The chain recombines TRBV21-1 with TRBJ2-1; the D segment call TRBD1 is taken from the table without a DNA check. TRBV21-1 is assigned pseudogene status. The length of the CDR3 is 14 residues. The CDR3 region is CASSNAGASNEQFF. The CDR3 DNA follows: TGTGCCAGCAGCAACGCGGGGGCCTCGAATGAGCAGTTCTTC.

The rearrangement joins TRBV20-1 to TRBJ2-7; D might be TRBD1 or TRBD2, each matching 5 bases. Per germline, CDR1 DFQATT and CDR2 SNEGSKA (reference sequence). V lost 5 bases and J lost 6, with 14 bases in between. This CDR3 is 12 amino acids long. The CDR3 spells CSALGRDVEQYF. CDR3 nucleotides: TGCAGTGCTCTGGGACGGGACGTCGAGCAGTACTTC.